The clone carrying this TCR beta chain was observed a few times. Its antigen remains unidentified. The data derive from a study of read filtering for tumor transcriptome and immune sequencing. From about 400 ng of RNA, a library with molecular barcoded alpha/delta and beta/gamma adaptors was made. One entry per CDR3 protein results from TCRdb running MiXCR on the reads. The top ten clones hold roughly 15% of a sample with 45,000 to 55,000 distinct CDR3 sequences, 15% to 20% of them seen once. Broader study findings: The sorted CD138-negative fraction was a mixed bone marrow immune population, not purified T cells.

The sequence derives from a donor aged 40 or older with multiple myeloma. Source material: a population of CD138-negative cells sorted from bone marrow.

CDR3: CASSISRRLFF. The CDR3 nucleotides are TGTGCCAGTAGTATCTCGCGTAGACTGTTTTTT. The V gene is TRBV19, the J gene TRBJ2-2; D not certain. The CDR3 length is 11 residues. The germline V and J ends were trimmed by 3 bases and 14 bases, with 10 bases remaining between them. CDR1 and CDR2 from the germline V gene are LNHDA and SQIVND (reference sequence).